This T cell receptor beta chain was found in a study of CD8 T cells in ankylosing spondylitis. The sample holds a few counts of this clonotype. This CDR3 spans 14 amino acids. V lost 3 bases, J lost 7 bases, and 1 base stayed unmatched. MiXCR, run by TCRdb on the 5' RACE reads, gives a single entry per CDR3 protein. This repertoire shows 250,000 to 300,000 distinct CDR3 sequences, about 20% found once; its top ten account for roughly 8.3%. The sample was blood, either unsorted or a sorted T cell fraction (not recorded which). This chain joins TRBV12-3 or TRBV12-4 and TRBJ1-6, with TRBD1 matching 9 bases. This receptor was taken from a male donor with ankylosing spondylitis or in good health (not recorded which). CDR3 DNA sequence: TGTGCCAGCAGTTTGACAGGGGGGAATTCACCCCTCCACTTT. This sequence encodes CASSLTGGNSPLHF.